The 14 T cell receptor beta chains below all came from one sample that was sequenced in a study of T cells in Graves' hyperthyroidism and ophthalmopathy. RNA transcripts provided the source from which TCR beta CDR3 regions were amplified. HTBI primers were the set used in a first-round RT-PCR of the TCR CDR3. A single record per CDR3 protein comes from TCRdb applying MiXCR to the multiplex PCR reads. The table records around 350,000 distinct CDR3 sequences, about 20% of them present only once. Sequenced: blood. These receptors were collected from a woman aged 18 to 35 with Graves' hyperthyroidism.

In this sample, this clonotype turned up many times. V and J are TRBV10-3 and TRBJ1-1, with a weak D call TRBD1 (5 bases). Germline values: CDR1 ENHRY, CDR2 SYGVKD. With 3 bases removed from V and 4 bases from J, the gap between germline ends came to 12 bases. The CDR3 loop spans 14 amino acids. The CDR3 here is CAISELARVTEAFF. The CDR3 coding sequence is TGTGCCATCAGTGAACTAGCCAGGGTCACTGAAGCTTTCTTT.

This clonotype has at least ten counts. The chain has TRBV5-1 and TRBJ2-5, with 11 bases aligning to TRBD1. The CDR3 is 15 amino acids. V shed 4 bases and J 5 bases; nucleotides not matched to a gene: 7. Germline assignment: CDR1 SGHRS and CDR2 YFSETQ. In nucleotides, the CDR3 is TGCGCCAGCAGCCGGGAAGGACAGGGGGCGGAGACCCAGTACTTC. As protein: CASSREGQGAETQYF.

This clonotype was detected ten times or more. This rearrangement joins TRBV6-1 to TRBJ1-2; the D gene is possibly TRBD1 (6 bases). Per the germline V gene, CDR1 is MNHNS and CDR2 is SASEGT. The V end was cut by 2 bases, the J end by 1 base, with 14 bases between. The CDR3 extends over 16 amino acids. The CDR3 protein is CASSEIGEGVNYGYTF. The CDR3 DNA follows: TGTGCCAGCAGTGAAATTGGAGAGGGGGTTAACTATGGCTACACCTTC.

A few counts support this clonotype. The rearrangement links TRBV9 to TRBJ2-5; 9 bases are a match to TRBD2. In germline, CDR1 is SGDLS, CDR2 YYNGEE. The CDR3 length is 14 residues. V shed 3 bases, J shed 8 bases, and the junction held 8 bases outside the gene matches. CDR3 DNA: TGTGCCAGCAGCGGAGCGGGGGGCCGGGGAACCCAGTACTTC. This encodes CASSGAGGRGTQYF.

The CDR3 nucleotides read TGTGCCAGCAGTGACCACTATGGGAACATTCAGTACTTC. This gives the protein CASSDHYGNIQYF. The chain has TRBV6-4 and TRBJ2-4; no clear D gene. V shed 2 bases and J shed 7 bases, with 9 bases lying between them. The V gene's germline CDR1 is MRHNA and CDR2 SNTAGT. The CDR3 is made up of 13 amino acids.

This clonotype was seen many times. This chain joins TRBV4-1 and TRBJ1-1; perhaps TRBD1 as D (6 bases). Trimming took off 0 bases at V and 0 bases at J, with 14 bases between the two ends. The CDR3 consists of 17 residues. Germline V gene lookup returns CDR1 MGHRA and CDR2 YSYEKL. The CDR3 nucleotides read TGCGCCAGCAGCCAAGATCCGCCAGGGGCCATGAACACTGAAGCTTTCTTT. This translates into CASSQDPPGAMNTEAFF.

This clonotype was seen repeatedly, ten times or more. The chain couples TRBV7-8 to TRBJ1-2; TRBD1 might be the D (5 bases). The V gene's germline CDR1 is SGHVS and CDR2 FQNEAQ. V lost 5 bases to trimming and J lost 4 bases, with 26 bases between them. CDR3 size: 18 residues. The CDR3 region is CASSQYGMGVAGGYGYTF. The CDR3 DNA sequence: TGTGCCAGCAGCCAATATGGGATGGGGGTGGCAGGCGGCTATGGCTACACCTTC.

This clonotype was picked up one time. The rearrangement joins TRBV28 to TRBJ2-5; 10 bases fit TRBD2. V lost 7 bases to trimming and J lost 0 bases; unmatched junction nucleotides: 5. In germline, CDR1 is MDHEN, CDR2 SYDVKM. The CDR3 runs to 15 residues. The CDR3 reads CASTQTSGYQETQYF. The DNA for the CDR3 is TGTGCCAGCACCCAGACTAGCGGGTACCAAGAGACCCAGTACTTC.

This clonotype was seen many times. V gene TRBV7-3 combines with J gene TRBJ1-1; D might be TRBD1 (6 bases). Germline V gene data show CDR1 as SGHTA and CDR2 as FQGTGA. Trimming removed 3 bases from V and 6 bases from J, with 17 bases in between. The CDR3 consists of 15 residues. Here the CDR3 reads CASSFGGQGKAEAFF. CDR3 sequence (DNA): TGTGCCAGCAGCTTCGGGGGGCAGGGGAAGGCTGAAGCTTTCTTT.

This clonotype was found many times. The chain is built from TRBV24-1 and TRBJ1-2, with 7 bases matching TRBD1. Losses at the gene ends were 5 bases for V and 8 bases for J; bases not matched to a gene: 10. The CDR3 is made up of 14 amino acids. Germline V CDR1 and CDR2: KGHDR, SFDVKD. The CDR3 loop is CATSGTTGSRGYTF. CDR3 in DNA: TGTGCCACCAGTGGCACGACAGGGTCGAGGGGCTACACCTTC.

The sample holds many counts of this clonotype. This chain connects TRBV20-1 to TRBJ1-3; TRBD1 aligns across 7 bases. Germline CDR1 reads DFQATT; CDR2 reads SNEGSKA (reference sequence). The CDR3 is made up of 13 amino acids. Trimming cost V 6 bases and J 3 bases; bases outside gene matches: 5. The CDR3 here is CSATQGLGNTIYF. In nucleotides, the CDR3 is TGCAGTGCCACACAGGGGCTTGGAAACACCATATATTTT.

This clonotype occurred many times. V is TRBV2 and J is TRBJ2-7; D not resolved. The CDR3 consists of 15 residues. V gave up 6 bases and J gave up 4 bases, with 19 bases separating them. Germline V gives CDR1 SNHLY, CDR2 FYNNEI. This CDR3 is CASRIFLGLGYEQYF. In nucleotides, the CDR3 is TGTGCCAGCAGAATATTCCTAGGTTTGGGATACGAGCAGTACTTC.

This clonotype was seen only a few times. This chain uses TRBV19 with TRBJ2-7; D is perhaps TRBD1 or TRBD2 (5 bases each). Germline V gene lookup returns CDR1 LNHDA and CDR2 SQIVND (reference sequence). This CDR3 region has 20 residues. The V end lost 5 bases, the J end lost 5 bases, and 34 bases lay between the germline ends. DNA for the CDR3: TGTGCCAGTAGTCCAGCAATCGACCGACATAAGGGACGAGATTACCACGAGCAGTACTTC. As protein: CASSPAIDRHKGRDYHEQYF.

This clonotype was seen many times. This chain links TRBV5-1 with TRBJ2-5, with a tentative D call TRBD2 (6 bases). Per the germline V gene, CDR1 is SGHRS and CDR2 is YFSETQ. Trimming shortened V by 2 bases and J by 4 bases, and 18 bases separated the two germline ends. The CDR3 has 16 amino acids. CDR3 nucleotide sequence: TGCGCCAGCAGCTTTTCGTCTGGGTTGGGGGGAGAGACCCAGTACTTC. Translating it yields CASSFSSGLGGETQYF.